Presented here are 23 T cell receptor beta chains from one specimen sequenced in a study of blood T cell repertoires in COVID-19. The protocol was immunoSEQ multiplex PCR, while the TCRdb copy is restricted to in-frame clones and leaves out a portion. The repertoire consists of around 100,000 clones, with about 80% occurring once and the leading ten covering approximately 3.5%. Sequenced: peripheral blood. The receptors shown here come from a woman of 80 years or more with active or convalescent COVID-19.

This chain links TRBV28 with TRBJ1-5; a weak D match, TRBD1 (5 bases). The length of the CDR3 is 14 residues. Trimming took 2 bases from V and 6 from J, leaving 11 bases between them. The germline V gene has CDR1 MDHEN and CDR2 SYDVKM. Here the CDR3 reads CASSLRVGGQPQHF. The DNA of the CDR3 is TGTGCCAGCAGTTTAAGAGTGGGGGGTCAGCCCCAGCATTTT.

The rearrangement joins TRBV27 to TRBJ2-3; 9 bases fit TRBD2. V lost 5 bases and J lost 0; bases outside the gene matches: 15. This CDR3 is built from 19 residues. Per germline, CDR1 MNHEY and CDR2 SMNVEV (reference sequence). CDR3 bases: TGTGCCAGCAGTACCGGACTAGCGCCAGACCCTTTTAGCACAGATACGCAGTATTTT. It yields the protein CASSTGLAPDPFSTDTQYF.

The CDR3 DNA sequence: TGTGCCAGCAGCTCAGGGACAAGCTCCTACAATGAGCAGTTCTTC. Protein sequence: CASSSGTSSYNEQFF. The chain links TRBV9 to TRBJ2-1, with a tentative D call TRBD1 (6 bases). V was trimmed by 4 bases and J by 0 bases, leaving 11 bases between them. The CDR3 totals 15 residues. From germline, CDR1 is SGDLS and CDR2 YYNGEE.

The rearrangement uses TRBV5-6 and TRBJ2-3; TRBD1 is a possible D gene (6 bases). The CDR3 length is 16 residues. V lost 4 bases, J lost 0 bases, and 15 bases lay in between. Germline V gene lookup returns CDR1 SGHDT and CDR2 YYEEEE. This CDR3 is CASSLRTALSTDTQYF. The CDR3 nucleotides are TGTGCCAGCAGCCTCAGGACAGCCCTTAGCACAGATACGCAGTATTTT.

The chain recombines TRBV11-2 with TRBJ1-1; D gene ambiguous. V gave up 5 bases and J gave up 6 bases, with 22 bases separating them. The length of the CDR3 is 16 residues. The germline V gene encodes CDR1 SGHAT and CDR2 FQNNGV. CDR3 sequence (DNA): TGTGCCAGCAGCCCCGACCAGGTCTGGGTTCGGCCTGAAGCTTTCTTT. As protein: CASSPDQVWVRPEAFF.

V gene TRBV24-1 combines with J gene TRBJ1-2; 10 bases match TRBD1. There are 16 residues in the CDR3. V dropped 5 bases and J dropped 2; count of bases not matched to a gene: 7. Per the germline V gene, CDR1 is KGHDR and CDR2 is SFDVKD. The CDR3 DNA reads TGTGCCACCAGTGGGGGACAGGGGACTATGAACTATGGCTACACCTTC. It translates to CATSGGQGTMNYGYTF.

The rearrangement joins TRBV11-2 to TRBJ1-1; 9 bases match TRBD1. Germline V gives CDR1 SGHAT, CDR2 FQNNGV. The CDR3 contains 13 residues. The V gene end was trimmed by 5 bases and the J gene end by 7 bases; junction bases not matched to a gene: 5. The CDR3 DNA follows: TGTGCCAGCAGCCTACAGGGGGCAAGTGAAGCTTTCTTT. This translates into CASSLQGASEAFF.

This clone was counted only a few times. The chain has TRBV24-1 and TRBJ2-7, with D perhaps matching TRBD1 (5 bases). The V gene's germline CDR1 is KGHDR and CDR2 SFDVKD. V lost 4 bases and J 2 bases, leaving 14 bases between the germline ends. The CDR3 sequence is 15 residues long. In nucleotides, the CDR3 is TGTGCCACCAGTGACCGGTCAGGGAAAGCCTACGAGCAGTACTTC. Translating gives CATSDRSGKAYEQYF.

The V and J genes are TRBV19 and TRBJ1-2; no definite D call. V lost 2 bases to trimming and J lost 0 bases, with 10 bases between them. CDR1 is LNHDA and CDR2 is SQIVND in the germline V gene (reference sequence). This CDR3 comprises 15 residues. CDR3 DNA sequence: TGTGCCAGTAGTATAACTCACGGAGCTAACTATGGCTACACCTTC. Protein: CASSITHGANYGYTF.

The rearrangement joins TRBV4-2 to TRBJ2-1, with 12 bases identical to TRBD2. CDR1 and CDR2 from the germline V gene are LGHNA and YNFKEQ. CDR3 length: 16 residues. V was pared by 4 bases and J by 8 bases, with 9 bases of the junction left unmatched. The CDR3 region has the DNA TGTGCCAGCAGCCCCTCGGGACTAGCGGGTGTCGATGAGCAGTTCTTC. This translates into CASSPSGLAGVDEQFF.

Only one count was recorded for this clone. The CDR3 DNA reads TGTGCCAGCAGCTTATTGAGGCTACCTCAGGCTTTCTTT. Translated: CASSLLRLPQAFF. V and J are TRBV11-2 and TRBJ1-1; D is unclear. Trimming took off 2 bases at V and 11 bases at J, with 15 bases between the two ends. CDR1 is SGHAT and CDR2 is FQNNGV in the germline V gene. This CDR3 comprises 13 residues.

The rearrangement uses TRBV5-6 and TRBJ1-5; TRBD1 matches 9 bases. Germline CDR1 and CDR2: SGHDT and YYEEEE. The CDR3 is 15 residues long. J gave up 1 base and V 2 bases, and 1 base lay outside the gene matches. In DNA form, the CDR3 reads TGTGCCAGCAGCTTCGGACAGGGGAGCAATCAGCCCCAGCATTTT. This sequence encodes CASSFGQGSNQPQHF.

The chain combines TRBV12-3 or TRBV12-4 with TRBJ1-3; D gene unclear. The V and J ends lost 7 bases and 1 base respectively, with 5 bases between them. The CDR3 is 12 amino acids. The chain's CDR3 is CASTHSGNTIYF. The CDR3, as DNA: TGTGCCAGCACCCATTCTGGAAACACCATATATTTT.

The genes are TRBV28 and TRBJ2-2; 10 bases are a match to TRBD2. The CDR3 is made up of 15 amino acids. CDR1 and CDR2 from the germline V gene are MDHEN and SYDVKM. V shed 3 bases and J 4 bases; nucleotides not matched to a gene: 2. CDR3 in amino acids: CASSFQRGGTGELFF. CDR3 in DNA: TGTGCCAGCAGTTTCCAGCGGGGGGGCACCGGGGAGCTGTTTTTT. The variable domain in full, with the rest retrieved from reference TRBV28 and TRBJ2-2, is DVKVTQSSRYLVKRTGEKVFLECVQDMDHENMFWYRQDPGLGLRLIYFSYDVKMKEKGDIPEGYSVSREKKERFSLILESASTNQTSMYLCASSFQRGGTGELFFGEGSRLTVL.

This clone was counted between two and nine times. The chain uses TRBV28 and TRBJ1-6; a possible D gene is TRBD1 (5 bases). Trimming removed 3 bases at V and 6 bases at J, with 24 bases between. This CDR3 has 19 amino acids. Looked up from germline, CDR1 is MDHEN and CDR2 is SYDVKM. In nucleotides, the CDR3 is TGTGCCAGCAGTTTCAGGTTGGGACGAATAGGGGAGGTTAATTCACCCCTCCACTTT. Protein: CASSFRLGRIGEVNSPLHF.

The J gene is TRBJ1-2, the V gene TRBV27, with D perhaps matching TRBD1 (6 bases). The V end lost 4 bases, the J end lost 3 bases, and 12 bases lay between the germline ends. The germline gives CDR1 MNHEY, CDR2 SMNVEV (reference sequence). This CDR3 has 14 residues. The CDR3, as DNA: TGTGCCAGCAGTTCGAGGGGGTGGCACTATGGCTACACCTTC. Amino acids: CASSSRGWHYGYTF.

CDR3 residues: CARSPTYEQYF. The DNA of the CDR3 is TGTGCCAGGTCACCTACCTACGAGCAGTACTTC. This chain uses TRBV27 with TRBJ2-7; D call uncertain. Trimming removed 9 bases at V and 2 bases at J, with 8 bases between. The CDR3 runs 11 residues. From germline, CDR1 is MNHEY and CDR2 SMNVEV (reference sequence).

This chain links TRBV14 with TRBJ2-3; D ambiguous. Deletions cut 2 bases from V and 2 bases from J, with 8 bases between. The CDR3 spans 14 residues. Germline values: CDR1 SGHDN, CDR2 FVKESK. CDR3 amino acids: CASSQLQNTDTQYF. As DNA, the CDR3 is TGTGCCAGCAGCCAATTGCAGAACACAGATACGCAGTATTTT.

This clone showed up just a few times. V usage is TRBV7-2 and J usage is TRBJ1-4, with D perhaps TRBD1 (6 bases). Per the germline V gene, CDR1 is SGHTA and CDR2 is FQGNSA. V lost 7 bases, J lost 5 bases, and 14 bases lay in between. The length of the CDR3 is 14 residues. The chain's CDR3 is CASTQGNKNEKLFF. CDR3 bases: TGTGCCAGCACCCAGGGGAACAAAAATGAAAAACTGTTTTTT.

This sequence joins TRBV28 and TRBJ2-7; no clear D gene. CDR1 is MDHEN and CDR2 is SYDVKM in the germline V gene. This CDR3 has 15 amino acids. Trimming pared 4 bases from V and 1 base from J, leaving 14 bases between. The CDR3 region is CASSWPHGNSYEQYF. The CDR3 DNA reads TGTGCCAGCAGTTGGCCTCATGGCAATTCCTACGAGCAGTACTTC.

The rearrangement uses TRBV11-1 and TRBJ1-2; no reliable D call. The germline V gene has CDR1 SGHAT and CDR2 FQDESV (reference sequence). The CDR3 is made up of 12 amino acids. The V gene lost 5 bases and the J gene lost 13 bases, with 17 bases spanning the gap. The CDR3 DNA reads TGTGCCAGCAGCGGGAGAACAGAGCCTCTCACCTTC. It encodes CASSGRTEPLTF.

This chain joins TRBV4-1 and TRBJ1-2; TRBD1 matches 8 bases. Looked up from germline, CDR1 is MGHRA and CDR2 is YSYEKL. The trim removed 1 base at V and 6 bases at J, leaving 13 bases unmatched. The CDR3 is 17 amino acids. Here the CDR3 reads CASSQVVRQGASDGYTF. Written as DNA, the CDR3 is TGCGCCAGCAGCCAAGTGGTGCGGCAGGGGGCCTCGGATGGCTACACCTTC.

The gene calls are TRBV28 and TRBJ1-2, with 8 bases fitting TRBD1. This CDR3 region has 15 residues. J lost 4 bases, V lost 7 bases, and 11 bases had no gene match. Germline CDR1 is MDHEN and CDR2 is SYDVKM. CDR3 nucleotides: TGTGCCAGCACTAACCTTAAAGGACAGGGCTATGGCTACACCTTC. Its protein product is CASTNLKGQGYGYTF.